Shown below are 17 T cell receptor beta chains from a single sample sequenced in a study of blood T cell repertoires in COVID-19 (TCRdb year 2020). Receptors were amplified or captured by the immunoSEQ multiplex PCR assay. TCRdb's version of the immuneACCESS table is confined to in-frame rearrangements and falls short of the full clone set. An unresolved V gene accounts for under half of the shortfall where checked; the remainder is of unknown origin. The sample includes approximately 160,000 clones, with roughly 86% observed a single time. Approximately 7% of the sample belongs to the ten largest clones. What was sequenced was peripheral blood. Source of these receptors: a man over 45 with active or convalescent COVID-19.

This chain uses TRBV7-3 with TRBJ2-3, with 9 bases matching TRBD1. The CDR3 covers 18 residues. Germline lookup yields CDR1 SGHTA and CDR2 FQGTGA. V lost 1 base, J lost 2 bases, and 10 bases stayed unmatched. The CDR3 region is CASSLIGTGTRDTDTQYF. The CDR3 bases are TGTGCCAGCAGCTTAATTGGGACAGGGACCCGGGACACAGATACGCAGTATTTT.

This clone was seen only once. The chain uses TRBV7-9 and TRBJ2-7, with TRBD1 as a possible D gene (5 bases). CDR3 length: 12 amino acids. Germline CDR1 SEHNR, CDR2 FQNEAQ (reference sequence). V gave up 5 bases and J gave up 4 bases, with 9 bases separating them. CDR3 sequence (DNA): TGTGCCAGCAGCCGAGACAGATACGAGCAGTACTTC. Encoded protein: CASSRDRYEQYF.

This clone came up a few times. The chain employs TRBV27 and TRBJ2-3; D remains unclear. Germline assignment: CDR1 MNHEY and CDR2 SMNVEV (reference sequence). V lost 10 bases to trimming and J lost 8 bases, with 16 bases between them. This CDR3 spans 12 amino acids. The CDR3 sequence: CATLAPSGTQYF. Written as DNA, the CDR3 is TGTGCCACCCTCGCCCCGTCCGGTACGCAGTATTTT.

V gene TRBV5-6 combines with J gene TRBJ1-2; no clear D. CDR1 and CDR2 (germline): SGHDT, YYEEEE. The CDR3 has 15 residues. Between the trimmed V and J ends, which lost 1 base and 0 bases, there was a span of 10 bases. The CDR3 is CASSLLPQTNYGYTF. The CDR3 nucleotides read TGTGCCAGCAGCTTGCTCCCACAGACTAACTATGGCTACACCTTC.

On this clone itself: A read error may account for a junction end that differs from germline. The CDR3 sequence is CASSPKDRAYEQYF. CDR3 bases: TGTGCCAGCAGCCCCAAAGACAGAGCCTATGAGCAGTACTTC. V gene TRBV13 combines with J gene TRBJ2-7; TRBD1 might be the D (5 bases). Germline lookup yields CDR1 PRHDT and CDR2 FYEKMQ (reference sequence). The CDR3 consists of 14 residues.

This clone was observed a few times. The J gene is TRBJ2-2, the V gene TRBV13, with 11 bases matching TRBD1. This CDR3 is 17 amino acids long. The germline V gene has CDR1 PRHDT and CDR2 FYEKMQ (reference sequence). With 4 bases clipped from V and 1 base from J, the junction kept 5 bases outside the gene matches. The CDR3 DNA reads TGTGCCAGCAGCTACTCGGACAGGGGGCTGAACACCGGGGAGCTGTTTTTT. It translates to CASSYSDRGLNTGELFF.

The chain recombines TRBV29-1 with TRBJ2-1; no reliable D call. Germline V CDR1 and CDR2: SQVTM, ANQGSEA. Trimming pared 3 bases from V and 3 bases from J, leaving 9 bases between. The CDR3 contains 13 residues. The CDR3 sequence is CSVDGLVYNEQFF. For the CDR3, the DNA is TGCAGCGTTGACGGTCTAGTCTACAATGAGCAGTTCTTC.

The chain uses TRBV2 and TRBJ1-4; 7 bases agree with TRBD1. The CDR3 has 16 residues. With V trimmed by 4 bases and J by 6 bases, 11 bases remained unmatched. Germline assignment: CDR1 SNHLY and CDR2 FYNNEI. The CDR3 DNA follows: TGTGCCAGCAGTGGACAGGGCGGAGTAGGAGATGAAAAACTGTTTTTT. Translating it yields CASSGQGGVGDEKLFF.

The chain recombines TRBV5-8 with TRBJ1-5; D remains ambiguous. Germline CDR1 is SGHTS and CDR2 is YDEGEE. The CDR3 spans 17 residues. Trimming took 0 bases from V and 6 from J, leaving 19 bases between them. The CDR3 is CASSLEPGSKTSQPQHF. For the CDR3, the DNA is TGTGCCAGCAGCTTGGAGCCGGGTAGTAAGACTAGTCAGCCCCAGCATTTT.

The chain combines TRBV7-9 with TRBJ2-5; tentatively, D is TRBD1 (6 bases). In germline, CDR1 is SEHNR, CDR2 FQNEAQ (reference sequence). The CDR3 runs 16 residues. Trimming cost V 5 bases and J 5 bases, with 21 bases left between them. The CDR3: CASSPLRTIQGETQYF. The CDR3 nucleotides are TGTGCCAGCAGCCCCCTCCGGACAATTCAGGGGGAGACCCAGTACTTC.

This clone was recorded a few times. This chain links TRBV5-6 with TRBJ2-1, with TRBD1 as a possible D gene (7 bases). Trimming took 4 bases from V and 3 from J, leaving 14 bases between them. In germline, CDR1 is SGHDT, CDR2 YYEEEE. The length of the CDR3 is 15 residues. As DNA, the CDR3 is TGTGCCAGCAGCCCCCGGCAGGGGGGCTACAATGAGCAGTTCTTC. Translating it yields CASSPRQGGYNEQFF.

The genes are TRBV7-4 and TRBJ2-1, with 8 bases lining up with TRBD2. The CDR3 is 16 residues long. V shed 2 bases, J shed 7 bases, and the junction held 10 bases outside the gene matches. CDR1 and CDR2 from the germline V gene are SGHVT and SQSDAQ. The CDR3 loop reads CASSLLKGTRLNEQFF. In DNA, the CDR3 is TGTGCCAGCAGCTTACTCAAGGGGACTAGGCTAAATGAGCAGTTCTTC.

V gene TRBV6-5 combines with J gene TRBJ1-2; no clear D gene. V was cut by 7 bases and J by 6 bases, with 21 bases left in between. Germline assignment: CDR1 MNHEY and CDR2 SVGAGI. The CDR3 extends over 15 amino acids. The CDR3 DNA follows: TGTGCCAGCACCCTTTATGGTAGCGACTTTCATGGCTACACCTTC. Translated, it gives CASTLYGSDFHGYTF.

V gene TRBV5-1 combines with J gene TRBJ2-5; D is perhaps TRBD1 (5 bases). The germline V and J ends were trimmed by 3 bases and 5 bases, with 14 bases remaining between them. CDR1 SGHRS and CDR2 YFSETQ come from the germline V gene. This CDR3 has 14 residues. DNA for the CDR3: TGCGCCAGCAGCTGGGGCCAGGCGCGGGAGACCCAGTACTTC. Translation: CASSWGQARETQYF.

This clone was counted once. The chain has TRBV12-3 or TRBV12-4 and TRBJ1-5, with D perhaps matching TRBD1 (5 bases). The V end was cut by 3 bases, the J end by 7 bases, with 10 bases between. The CDR3 runs to 13 residues. DNA of the CDR3: TGTGCCAGCAGTTTTGGGACTAACCAGCCCCAGCATTTT. Amino acid sequence: CASSFGTNQPQHF.

This rearrangement joins TRBV7-2 to TRBJ2-1, with D maybe TRBD1 (5 bases). The CDR3 sequence is 14 residues long. Germline loops: CDR1 SGHTA, CDR2 FQGNSA. The V end lost 2 bases, the J end lost 5 bases, and 10 bases lay between the germline ends. The CDR3, as DNA: TGTGCCAGCAGCTTATCAGGGCCCAACAATGAGCAGTTCTTC. Its protein product is CASSLSGPNNEQFF.

Here the CDR3 reads CASSLGAYNEQFF. The CDR3 DNA sequence: TGTGCCAGCAGCTTAGGGGCGTACAATGAGCAGTTCTTC. This chain connects TRBV5-6 to TRBJ2-1; weak D call: TRBD1 (5 bases). V gave up 2 bases and J gave up 4 bases, with 7 bases separating them. The V gene's germline CDR1 is SGHDT and CDR2 YYEEEE. This CDR3 comprises 13 residues.